These 2 T cell receptor beta chains share one sample of origin, sequenced in a study of CD8+ T cells in alopecia areata. Time point of the sample: mouse skin 6 weeks after grafting, around onset of hair loss. Reverse transcription of extracted RNA yielded cDNA, which provided the sequencing template. TCRdb keeps only in-frame clones here, not all; method: immunoSEQ multiplex PCR. The counts give a few thousand clones, none of them seen only once; 25% to 30% is held by the top ten. The starting material was skin, obtained at week 6. These receptors all stem from a C3H/HeJ mouse with alopecia areata. The mouse strain carries the MHC haplotype H2-k.

Note on this clone: The genes and germline here are from mouse. The sequenced fragment ends 3 residues before the CDR3 boundary, so the rest is inferred from the germline J gene. The V gene is TRBV13-3, the J gene TRBJ1-6; the match to TRBD1 covers 8 bases. TRBJ1-6 is given ORF status, its function remaining uncertain. The CDR3 is made up of 15 amino acids. V lost 1 base, J lost 8 bases, and 5 bases stayed unmatched. Germline CDR1 is NNHDY and CDR2 is SYVADS. Partial CDR3 DNA: TGTGCCAGCAGTGATCCGACAGGGGTTGATTCGCCC. It translates to CASSDPTGVDSP. The CDR3 reads in full as CASSDPTGVDSPLYF.

This clone occurred a few times. The germline and genes are mouse ones. The read ends 4 residues shy of where the CDR3 ends; the end is completed using the germline J gene. The chain is built from TRBV19 and TRBJ2-3, with D possibly being TRBD2 (6 bases). The germline CDR1 and CDR2 sequences are FNHDT and SITEND (reference sequence). V was cut by 1 base and J by 0 bases, with 9 bases left in between. This CDR3 region has 15 residues. CDR3 sequence: CASSIWGFSAETLYF. The sequenced part of the CDR3 DNA is TGTGCCAGCAGTATATGGGGGTTTAGTGCAGAA.